This T cell receptor (beta chain) emerged from a study of blood T cells in healthy people across ages. A second PCR, run for about 7 to 11 cycles, used a sample-barcoded 5' primer plus a J-beta primer mix. Sequencing yielded, for each sample, at least 3 million paired-end reads carrying CDR3. TCRdb recomputed calls from the 5' RACE reads with MiXCR, one row per CDR3 protein. Of about 1.6 million distinct CDR3 sequences detected, almost 35% appear once; the ten largest clones hold roughly 10%. The CDR3 is 15 residues long. Germline-derived CDR1 and CDR2 are LGHDT and YNNKEL (reference sequence). V was shortened by 2 bases and J by 0 bases, with 11 bases between the two germline ends. The sample holds a few counts of this clonotype. Samples each had at least 5.5 micrograms of total RNA extracted.

V usage is TRBV3-1 and J usage is TRBJ2-7, with D tentatively TRBD2 (5 bases). The source is a woman in her twenties or thirties in good health. The sequenced sample was blood. This CDR3 is CASSQTRPSSYEQYF. In nucleotides, the CDR3 is TGTGCCAGCAGCCAAACTAGGCCGAGCTCCTACGAGCAGTACTTC.